The clone carrying this TCR beta chain was counted once. Sequencing was performed with immunoSEQ multiplex PCR; in TCRdb, only in-frame clones are kept and a portion is missing. In the table there are roughly 500,000 clones, 90% to 97% of which are singletons. The V gene lost 0 bases and the J gene lost 1 base, with 9 bases spanning the gap. The CDR3 runs to 16 residues. Germline lookup yields CDR1 MRHNA and CDR2 SNTAGT. These data come from a study of shared clonotypes between healthy human individuals. The overall study: The study used three CD4 naive, three CD4 memory, two CD8 naive and one CD8 memory plate per donor.

The rearrangement links TRBV6-4 to TRBJ2-2, with no clear D. Source material: naive CD4+ T cells sorted from blood. Specified subset: CD45RA+ positively selected. This TCR derives from a young woman in good health. The CDR3 spells CASSDSLLRNTGELFF. CDR3 nucleotides: TGTGCCAGCAGTGACTCGCTCCTTAGGAACACCGGGGAGCTGTTTTTT.